This TCR beta chain was documented in a study of T-cell memory formation after mild COVID-19. TCR alpha and TCR beta cDNA libraries carrying sample barcodes and UMIs came from 5'RACE with constant-segment primers. Each CDR3 protein gets one entry after TCRdb re-called the 5' RACE reads with MiXCR. The sample gives about 350,000 distinct CDR3 sequences, 20% to 25% of which show up once; over 20% is in the top ten. This clonotype was seen only a few times. The TCR was taken from a man between 18 and 35 years old who had mild COVID-19 (a few samples of this study predate the infection). Cell type and time point are not known. Sequences were obtained from PBMCs or a T cell subset sorted from them (not recorded which).

CDR3 in amino acids: CASSDRLAPDTQYF. In DNA form, the CDR3 reads TGTGCCAGCAGTGATCGTCTAGCGCCAGATACGCAGTATTTT. This chain connects TRBV2 to TRBJ2-3; possibly TRBD2 for D (6 bases). The CDR3 extends over 14 amino acids. CDR1 and CDR2 from the germline V gene are SNHLY and FYNNEI. Trimming took off 3 bases at V and 4 bases at J, with 11 bases between the two ends.